This T cell receptor beta chain was observed in a study of blood T cell repertoires in COVID-19. Clones were sequenced by immunoSEQ multiplex PCR, and TCRdb holds only the in-frame ones, with some missing. The table includes roughly 220,000 clones, around 87% detected once. The CDR3 totals 16 residues. Trimming shortened V by 5 bases and J by 3 bases, and 20 bases separated the two germline ends. Germline V gene sequence: CDR1 SGDLS, CDR2 YYNGEE. The V call is TRBV9, the J call TRBJ1-1; possible D gene TRBD1, 6 bases. The clonotype originates from a woman aged 45-59 years with COVID-19, enrolled during active disease. The sequencing sample was made of peripheral blood. Here the CDR3 DNA reads TGTGCCAGCAGTGACCCCCAGGGGCGCAGTGACACTGAAGCTTTCTTT. Protein sequence: CASSDPQGRSDTEAFF.